These T cell receptor beta chains were read from a single sample in a study of stem cell transplantation in POMP-related autoinflammatory disease. This table comes from immunoSEQ multiplex PCR, and its TCRdb copy is limited to in-frame clones, with some not included. The sample has roughly 70,000 clones; roughly 93% are singletons. The sequences come from CD4+ T cells from PBMCs, collected after stem cell transplantation. The receptors derive from a human patient with POMP-related autoinflammation and immune dysregulation (PRAID). Some T cells may be provided by the graft donor. Each CDR3 is given with its conserved first and last residue. Fields, in order: D gene, J gene, clone size, V gene, CDR3 protein, CDR3 DNA. A D gene is named only where the DNA matches it firmly. Where a row states a size, it is once, few, many or the class of an expanded clone; other rows omit it.

D gene: TRBD1
J gene: TRBJ2-4
clone size: -
V gene: TRBV7-9
CDR3 protein: CASSPTRQGLRAKNIQYF
CDR3 DNA: TGTGCCAGCAGCCCAACGAGACAGGGTCTCCGGGCCAAAAACATTCAGTACTTC

D gene: TRBD2
J gene: TRBJ2-2
clone size: -
V gene: TRBV28
CDR3 protein: CASSVGGGNTGELFF
CDR3 DNA: TGTGCCAGCAGTGTCGGGGGGGGCAACACCGGGGAGCTGTTTTTT

D gene: -
J gene: TRBJ2-7
clone size: -
V gene: TRBV6-5
CDR3 protein: CASSPGSGYEQYF
CDR3 DNA: TGTGCCAGCAGCCCAGGGAGTGGGTACGAGCAGTACTTC

D gene: -
J gene: TRBJ2-1
clone size: -
V gene: TRBV29-1
CDR3 protein: CSVVGDNEQFF
CDR3 DNA: TGCAGCGTTGTGGGAGACAATGAGCAGTTCTTC

D gene: TRBD1
J gene: TRBJ2-3
clone size: once
V gene: TRBV28
CDR3 protein: CASSRRDRGRTDTQYF
CDR3 DNA: TGTGCCAGCAGTCGGCGCGACAGGGGGCGCACAGATACGCAGTATTTT

D gene: TRBD1
J gene: TRBJ1-6
clone size: -
V gene: TRBV25-1
CDR3 protein: CASSEYGTGASPLHF
CDR3 DNA: TGTGCCAGCAGTGAGTACGGGACAGGGGCCTCACCCCTCCACTTT

D gene: -
J gene: TRBJ1-6
clone size: -
V gene: TRBV19
CDR3 protein: CASSIAGRAFSPLHF
CDR3 DNA: TGTGCCAGTAGTATAGCGGGGCGAGCGTTTTCACCCCTCCACTTT

D gene: TRBD1
J gene: TRBJ1-2
clone size: -
V gene: TRBV3-1/TRBV3-2
CDR3 protein: CASSQDSRGRNYGYTF
CDR3 DNA: TGTGCCAGCAGCCAAGATAGCAGGGGGCGCAACTATGGCTACACCTTC

D gene: TRBD2
J gene: TRBJ2-2
clone size: once
V gene: TRBV9
CDR3 protein: CASSISGTNTGELFF
CDR3 DNA: TGTGCCAGCAGCATAAGCGGGACGAACACCGGGGAGCTGTTTTTT

D gene: -
J gene: TRBJ1-1
clone size: -
V gene: TRBV10-2
CDR3 protein: CASSESRRNTEAFF
CDR3 DNA: TGCGCCAGCAGTGAGTCCCGGCGGAACACTGAAGCTTTCTTT

D gene: -
J gene: TRBJ2-3
clone size: -
V gene: TRBV14
CDR3 protein: CASSQDPGHNTDTQYF
CDR3 DNA: TGTGCCAGCAGCCAAGACCCGGGACATAACACAGATACGCAGTATTTT

D gene: TRBD2
J gene: TRBJ2-3
clone size: -
V gene: TRBV5-1
CDR3 protein: CASSPGLVGTDTQYF
CDR3 DNA: TGCGCCAGCAGCCCAGGACTAGTGGGCACAGATACGCAGTATTTT

D gene: TRBD2
J gene: TRBJ2-2
clone size: -
V gene: TRBV29-1
CDR3 protein: CSVDGRGLVFGELFF
CDR3 DNA: TGCAGCGTTGATGGGAGGGGATTAGTATTCGGGGAGCTGTTTTTT

D gene: -
J gene: TRBJ2-7
clone size: -
V gene: TRBV19
CDR3 protein: CASSIDPYRVSAEQYF
CDR3 DNA: TGTGCCAGTAGTATAGATCCGTACCGGGTTTCTGCTGAGCAGTACTTC

D gene: -
J gene: TRBJ1-1
clone size: -
V gene: TRBV6-5
CDR3 protein: CASKSRVNTEAFF
CDR3 DNA: TGTGCCAGCAAAAGCAGGGTGAACACTGAAGCTTTCTTT

D gene: TRBD1
J gene: TRBJ1-3
clone size: -
V gene: TRBV7-6
CDR3 protein: CASSSRYQGASGNTIYF
CDR3 DNA: TGTGCCAGCAGCTCCCGGTACCAGGGGGCCTCAGGAAACACCATATATTTT